These 11 T cell receptor beta chains share one sample of origin, sequenced in a study of identical twins (dated by TCRdb to about 2016). The library came from 5' RACE. Instrument on record: Illumina HiSeq 2000. TCRdb handled the public reads itself, with Q25 trimming in fastp and clone calling in MiXCR, and kept productive beta chains. A single entry per CDR3 protein holds the most common genes and DNA from its merged rows. The sample yields hundreds of thousands of distinct CDR3 sequences; over 8.5% were counted once. Roughly 0.97% of the sample belongs to the ten largest clones. These data were likewise used in another study, on yellow fever vaccine responses in identical twins.

Sequenced input: PBMCs. Source of these receptors: a young woman in good health.

The V gene is TRBV30, the J gene TRBJ2-5, with D perhaps TRBD1 (6 bases). The CDR3 runs to 16 residues. V lost 3 bases to trimming and J lost 4 bases, with 21 bases between them. Per the germline V gene, CDR1 is GTSNPN and CDR2 is SVGIG (reference sequence). The CDR3 sequence is CAWSDLSQGMGETQYF. The CDR3 DNA sequence: TGTGCCTGGAGCGACCTGAGTCAGGGGATGGGAGAGACCCAGTACTTC.

This clonotype was observed at least ten times. The J gene is TRBJ2-1, the V gene TRBV12-3 or TRBV12-4; D unclear. Trimming took 0 bases from V and 6 from J, leaving 3 bases between them. The CDR3 covers 12 residues. CDR3 sequence reads: CASSLAPNEQFF. The CDR3 nucleotides read TGTGCCAGCAGTTTAGCCCCCAATGAGCAGTTCTTC.

The chain is built from TRBV27 and TRBJ2-7; 7 bases align to TRBD2. The CDR3 runs 15 residues. The germline CDR1 and CDR2 sequences are MNHEY and SMNVEV (reference sequence). V shed 2 bases, J shed 0 bases, and the junction held 4 bases outside the gene matches. Written as DNA, the CDR3 is TGTGCCAGCAGTTTAATGGGGGGGACCTCCTACGAGCAGTACTTC. Encoded protein: CASSLMGGTSYEQYF.

This clonotype occurred a few times. V usage is TRBV29-1 and J usage is TRBJ2-1, with 15 bases matching TRBD2. Germline V gene sequence: CDR1 SQVTM, CDR2 ANQGSEA. The CDR3 consists of 15 residues. After removal of 7 bases from V and 0 bases from J, the junction contained 1 base not matched to a gene. The CDR3 sequence is CSGTSGRASYNEQFF. The CDR3 coding sequence is TGCAGCGGGACTAGCGGGAGGGCCTCCTACAATGAGCAGTTCTTC.

J is TRBJ2-1 and V is TRBV27, with 9 bases that match TRBD1. CDR1 MNHEY and CDR2 SMNVEV come from the germline V gene (reference sequence). The CDR3 length is 17 residues. J was trimmed by 8 bases and V by 4 bases; bases with no gene match: 15. The CDR3 loop is CASSSIPGQGIGYEQFF. The CDR3 nucleotides read TGTGCCAGCAGTTCGATACCGGGACAGGGCATTGGCTATGAGCAGTTCTTC.

The chain carries TRBV27 and TRBJ2-1, with 8 bases identical to TRBD1. J was trimmed by 1 base and V by 7 bases; bases with no gene match: 6. This CDR3 region has 15 residues. Per the germline V gene, CDR1 is MNHEY and CDR2 is SMNVEV (reference sequence). The CDR3 protein is CASIGQGKSYNEQFF. CDR3 DNA: TGTGCCAGCATTGGACAGGGAAAGTCCTACAATGAGCAGTTCTTC.

This clonotype occurred many times. This chain links TRBV10-3 with TRBJ2-2; 8 bases agree with TRBD1. Per the germline V gene, CDR1 is ENHRY and CDR2 is SYGVKD. The CDR3 extends over 16 amino acids. Unmatched junction bases numbered 9, after V lost 3 bases and J lost 6 bases. CDR3 nucleotide sequence: TGTGCCATCAGTGAATTCTTGACAGGGGAAGCCGGGGAGCTGTTTTTT. It translates to CAISEFLTGEAGELFF.

The rearrangement links TRBV4-2 to TRBJ2-1, with 8 bases fitting TRBD2. The CDR3 length is 17 residues. V was pared by 7 bases and J by 2 bases, with 13 bases of the junction left unmatched. Germline assignment: CDR1 LGHNA and CDR2 YNFKEQ. Written as DNA, the CDR3 is TGTGCCAGCACCGCGGTGGGTAGCGGGACCACCTACAATGAGCAGTTCTTC. Protein product: CASTAVGSGTTYNEQFF.

To note about this clonotype: Relative to the germline gene, one junction end is altered; a read error may explain this. V is TRBV6-5 and J is TRBJ1-1, with D unclear. Germline V lookup: CDR1 MNHEY, CDR2 SVGAGI. The length of the CDR3 is 11 residues. The CDR3 nucleotides are TGTGCCAGCGAGTGGCAGTCGCGCCGCCCTTTT. Protein sequence: CASEWQSRRPF.

V and J are TRBV4-3 and TRBJ2-3, with TRBD2 matching 15 bases. CDR1 and CDR2 (germline): LGHNA, YSLEER. V lost 0 bases and J lost 9; bases outside the gene matches: 7. The CDR3 is made up of 17 amino acids. The CDR3 spells CASSQDLRTSGRATQYF. CDR3 in DNA: TGCGCCAGCAGCCAAGATCTTAGGACTAGCGGGAGGGCAACGCAGTATTTT.

This clonotype showed up just a few times. The chain links TRBV20-1 to TRBJ1-6; TRBD1 agrees at 10 bases. V shed 0 bases, J shed 10 bases, and the junction held 12 bases outside the gene matches. CDR3 length: 17 residues. Germline CDR1 DFQATT, CDR2 SNEGSKA (reference sequence). CDR3 amino acids: CSARDNGQGENVSPLHF. The DNA of the CDR3 is TGCAGTGCTAGAGATAATGGACAGGGGGAGAATGTATCACCCCTCCACTTT.